The T cell receptor (beta chain) described here comes from a study of response to subunit inactivated influenza vaccine. Notes on this clonotype: As yet, its antigen is unknown.

TCRdb independently ran MiXCR on the RT-PCR reads; one entry per CDR3 protein. The sample yields fewer than 750,000 distinct CDR3 sequences, approximately 14% seen once. Study results and caveats: The authors put forward the suggestion that each seasonal influenza vaccination may bring in only a limited number of new T cells.

V shed 1 base and J shed 7 bases, with 8 bases lying between them. Germline values: CDR1 SGHTA, CDR2 FQGNSA. The CDR3 is made up of 13 amino acids. The starting material was PBMCs from blood, obtained 11 to 12 days after vaccination. The genes are TRBV7-2 and TRBJ1-5; D uncertain. The TCR was taken from a man aged 45-60 years who received an inactivated influenza vaccine. As DNA, the CDR3 is TGTGCCAGCAGCTTAGAAAGGGAGCAGCCCCAGCATTTT. Translation gives CASSLEREQPQHF.